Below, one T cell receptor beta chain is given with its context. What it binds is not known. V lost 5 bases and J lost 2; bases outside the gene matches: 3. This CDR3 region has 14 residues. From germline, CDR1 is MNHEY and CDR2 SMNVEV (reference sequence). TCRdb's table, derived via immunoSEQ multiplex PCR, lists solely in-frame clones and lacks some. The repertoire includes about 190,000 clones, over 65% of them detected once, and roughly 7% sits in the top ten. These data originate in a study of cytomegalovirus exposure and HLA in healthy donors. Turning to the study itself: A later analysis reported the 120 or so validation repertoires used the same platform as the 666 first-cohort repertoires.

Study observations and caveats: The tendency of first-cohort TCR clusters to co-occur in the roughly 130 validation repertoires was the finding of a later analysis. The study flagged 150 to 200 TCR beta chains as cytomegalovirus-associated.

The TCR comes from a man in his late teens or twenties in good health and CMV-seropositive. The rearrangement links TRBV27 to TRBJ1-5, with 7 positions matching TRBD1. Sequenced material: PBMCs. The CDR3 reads CASSHRGGNQPQHF. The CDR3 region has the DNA TGTGCCAGCAGTCACAGGGGAGGCAATCAGCCCCAGCATTTT.